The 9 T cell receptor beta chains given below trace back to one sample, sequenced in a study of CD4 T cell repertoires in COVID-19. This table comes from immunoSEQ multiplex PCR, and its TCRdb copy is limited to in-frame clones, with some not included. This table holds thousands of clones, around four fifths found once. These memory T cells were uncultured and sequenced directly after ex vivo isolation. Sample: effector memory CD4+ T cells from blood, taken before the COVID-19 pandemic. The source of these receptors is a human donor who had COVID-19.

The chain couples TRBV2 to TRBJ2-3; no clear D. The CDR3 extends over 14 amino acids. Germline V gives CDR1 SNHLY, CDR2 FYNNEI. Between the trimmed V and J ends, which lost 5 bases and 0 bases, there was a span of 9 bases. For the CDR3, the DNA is TGTGCCAGCAGTCAAGAGCTTAGCACAGATACGCAGTATTTT. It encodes CASSQELSTDTQYF.

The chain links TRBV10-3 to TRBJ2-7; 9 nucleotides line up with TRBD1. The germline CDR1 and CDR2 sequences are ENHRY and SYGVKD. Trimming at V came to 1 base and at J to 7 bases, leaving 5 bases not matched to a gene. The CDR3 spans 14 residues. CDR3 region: CAISELDRGGEQYF. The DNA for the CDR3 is TGTGCCATCAGTGAGTTGGACAGGGGAGGAGAGCAGTACTTC.

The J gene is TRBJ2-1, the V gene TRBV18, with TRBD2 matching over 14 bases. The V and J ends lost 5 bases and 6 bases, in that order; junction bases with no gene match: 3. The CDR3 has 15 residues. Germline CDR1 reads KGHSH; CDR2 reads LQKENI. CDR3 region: CASSIGLAGGNEQFF. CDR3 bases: TGTGCCAGCTCAATCGGACTAGCGGGGGGCAATGAGCAGTTCTTC.

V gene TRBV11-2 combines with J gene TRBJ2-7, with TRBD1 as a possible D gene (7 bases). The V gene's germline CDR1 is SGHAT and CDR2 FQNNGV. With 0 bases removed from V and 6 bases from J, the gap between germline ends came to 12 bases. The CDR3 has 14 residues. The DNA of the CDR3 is TGTGCCAGCAGCTTAGATCCGCAGGGGGGCGAGCAGTACTTC. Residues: CASSLDPQGGEQYF.

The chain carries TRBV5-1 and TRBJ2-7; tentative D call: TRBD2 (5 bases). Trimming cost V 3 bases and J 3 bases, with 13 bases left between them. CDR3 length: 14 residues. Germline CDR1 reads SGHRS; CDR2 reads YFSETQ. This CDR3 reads CASSSGLSIYEQYF. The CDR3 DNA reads TGCGCCAGCAGCTCAGGACTTTCCATCTACGAGCAGTACTTC.

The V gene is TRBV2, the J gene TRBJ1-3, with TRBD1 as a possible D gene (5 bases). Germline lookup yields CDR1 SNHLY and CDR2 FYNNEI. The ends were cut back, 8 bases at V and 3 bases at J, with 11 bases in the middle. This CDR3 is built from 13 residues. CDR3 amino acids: CASSREGGNTIYF. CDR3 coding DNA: TGTGCCAGCTCCAGGGAAGGTGGAAACACCATATATTTT. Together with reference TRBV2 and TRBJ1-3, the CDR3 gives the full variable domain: EPEVTQTPSHQVTQMGQEVILRCVPISNHLYFYWYRQILGQKVEFLVSFYNNEISEKSEIFDDQFSVERPDGSNFTLKIRSTKLEDSAMYFCASSREGGNTIYFGEGSWLTVV.

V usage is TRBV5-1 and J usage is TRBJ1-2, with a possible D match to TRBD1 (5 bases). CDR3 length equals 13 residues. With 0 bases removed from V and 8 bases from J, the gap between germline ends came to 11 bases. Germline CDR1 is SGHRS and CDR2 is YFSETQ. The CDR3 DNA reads TGCGCCAGCAGCTTGGAAGGGGTAAAGGGCTACACCTTC. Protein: CASSLEGVKGYTF. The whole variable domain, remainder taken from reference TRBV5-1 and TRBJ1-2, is KAGVTQTPRYLIKTRGQQVTLSCSPISGHRSVSWYQQTPGQGLQFLFEYFSETQRNKGNFPGRFSGRQFSNSRSEMNVSTLELGDSALYLCASSLEGVKGYTFGSGTRLTVV.

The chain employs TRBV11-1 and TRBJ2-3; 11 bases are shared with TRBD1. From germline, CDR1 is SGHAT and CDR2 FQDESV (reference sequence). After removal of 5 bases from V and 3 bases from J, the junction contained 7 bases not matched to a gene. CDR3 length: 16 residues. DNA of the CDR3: TGTGCCAGCAGCGGCCGGACAGGGGGCGGAACAGATACGCAGTATTTT. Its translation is CASSGRTGGGTDTQYF.

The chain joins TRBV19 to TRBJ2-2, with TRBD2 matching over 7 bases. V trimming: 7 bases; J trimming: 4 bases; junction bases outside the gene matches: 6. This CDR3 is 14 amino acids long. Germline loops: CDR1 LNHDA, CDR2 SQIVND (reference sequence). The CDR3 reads CASTVAGVTGELFF. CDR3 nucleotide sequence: TGTGCCAGTACCGTAGCGGGTGTCACCGGGGAGCTGTTTTTT.